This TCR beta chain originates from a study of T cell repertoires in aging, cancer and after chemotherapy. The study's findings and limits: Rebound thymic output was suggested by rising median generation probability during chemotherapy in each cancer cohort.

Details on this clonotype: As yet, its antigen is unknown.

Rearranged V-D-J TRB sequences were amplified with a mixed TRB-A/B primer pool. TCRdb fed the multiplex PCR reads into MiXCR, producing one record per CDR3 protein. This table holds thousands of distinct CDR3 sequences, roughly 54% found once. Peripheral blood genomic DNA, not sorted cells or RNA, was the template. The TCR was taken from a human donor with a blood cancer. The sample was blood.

The CDR3 DNA follows: TGTGCCAGCAGCTTAGTAAGTGGGCCGGGACAGGGTAACTATGGCTACACCTTC. It is translated as CASSLVSGPGQGNYGYTF. The rearrangement joins TRBV13 to TRBJ1-2; 9 positions agree with TRBD1. The CDR3 length is 18 residues. Germline V CDR1 and CDR2: PRHDT, FYEKMQ (reference sequence). V trimming: 1 base; J trimming: 1 base; junction bases outside the gene matches: 10.